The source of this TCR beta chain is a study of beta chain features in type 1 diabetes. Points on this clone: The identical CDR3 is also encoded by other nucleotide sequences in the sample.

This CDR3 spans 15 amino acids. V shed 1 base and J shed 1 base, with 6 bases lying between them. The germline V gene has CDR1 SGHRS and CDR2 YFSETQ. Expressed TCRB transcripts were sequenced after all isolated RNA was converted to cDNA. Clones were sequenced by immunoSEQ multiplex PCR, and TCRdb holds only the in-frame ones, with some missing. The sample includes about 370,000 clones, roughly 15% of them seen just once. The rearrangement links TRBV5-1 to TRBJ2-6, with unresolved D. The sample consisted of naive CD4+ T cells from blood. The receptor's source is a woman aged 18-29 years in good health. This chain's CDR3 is CASSLPGSGANVLTF. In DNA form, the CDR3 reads TGCGCCAGCAGCTTGCCCGGGTCTGGGGCCAACGTCCTGACTTTC.